These T cell receptor beta chains were read from a single sample in a study of vaccination and CD4 T cells after COVID-19. Their antigens remain unidentified. From the PCR reads, TCRdb called clonotypes with MiXCR, one entry per CDR3 protein. The table shows a few thousand distinct CDR3 sequences, with roughly a third occurring only once. Source material: CD4+ T cells from blood, cultured in vitro. These receptors were obtained from a human donor who had recovered from COVID-19. The CDR3 runs from the conserved cysteine through the conserved F or W. The D gene is left open where the match is weak. Some rows mark clone size as missing; the rest say once, few, many or name a class of expanded clone.

CDR3	DNA	size	V	J	D
CASRTGTGDNQPQHF	TGTGCCAGCAGAACCGGGACAGGGGACAATCAGCCCCAGCATTTT	NA	TRBV6-1	TRBJ1-5	TRBD1
CASSTTGQGYGYTF	TGTGCCAGCTCAACAACGGGACAGGGCTATGGCTACACCTTC	NA	TRBV18	TRBJ1-2	TRBD1
CAWSLENEQFF	TGTGCCTGGAGCCTAGAGAATGAGCAGTTCTTC	NA	TRBV30	TRBJ2-1	NA
CASSLSPAGELFF	TGTGCTAGCAGTTTGAGTCCTGCCGGGGAGCTGTTTTTT	few	TRBV7-7	TRBJ2-2	NA
CASSGAGAGELFF	TGTGCCAGCAGTGGAGCCGGAGCCGGGGAGCTGTTTTTT	few	TRBV6-1	TRBJ2-2	NA
CAWSAEITQTQYF	TGTGCCTGGAGTGCTGAGATAACCCAGACCCAGTACTTC	NA	TRBV30	TRBJ2-5	NA
CSVGTGTNYGYTF	TGCAGCGTTGGGACAGGGACTAACTATGGCTACACCTTC	NA	TRBV29-1	TRBJ1-2	TRBD1
CASSPSTLWGGKSYEQYF	TGTGCCAGCAGCCCCTCCACCCTTTGGGGGGGTAAGTCCTACGAGCAGTACTTC	NA	TRBV14	TRBJ2-7	TRBD2
CASRPQGARKGYTF	TGTGCCAGTCGACCTCAGGGGGCGCGAAAGGGCTACACCTTC	NA	TRBV19	TRBJ1-2	TRBD1
CASSLASGGSTDTQYF	TGTGCCAGCAGCTTGGCGAGTGGGGGTAGCACAGATACGCAGTATTTT	NA	TRBV5-4	TRBJ2-3	NA
CACHLYSGANVLTF	TGTGCCTGCCATTTGTACTCTGGGGCCAACGTCCTGACTTTC	NA	TRBV30	TRBJ2-6	NA
CSASGGNEQFF	TGCAGTGCTAGTGGGGGGAATGAGCAGTTCTTC	NA	TRBV20-1	TRBJ2-1	NA
CASSFGDGGMKETQYF	TGTGCCAGCAGCTTTGGAGATGGGGGGATGAAAGAGACCCAGTACTTC	NA	TRBV7-9	TRBJ2-5	NA
CASSIRLDQPQHF	TGTGCCAGTAGTATAAGACTAGATCAGCCCCAGCATTTT	few	TRBV19	TRBJ1-5	NA
CASSEAMETQYF	TGCGCCAGCAGCGAAGCGATGGAGACCCAGTACTTC	few	TRBV5-1	TRBJ2-5	NA
CAGRTGYTGELFF	TGTGCCGGCAGGACAGGGTACACCGGGGAGCTGTTTTTT	NA	TRBV6-1	TRBJ2-2	TRBD1
CATSRPGYEQYF	TGTGCCACCAGCAGACCGGGTTACGAGCAGTACTTC	few	TRBV15	TRBJ2-7	NA